The present T cell receptor beta chain was sequenced within a study of shared clonotypes between healthy human individuals. With regard to this clone: The target antigen is unknown.

Sequencing used immunoSEQ multiplex PCR; TCRdb keeps in-frame clones, though not all of them. The sample has some 1.4 million clones, roughly 96% seen once. V was shortened by 3 bases and J by 3 bases, with 12 bases between the two germline ends. The CDR3 is made up of 15 amino acids. The germline CDR1 and CDR2 sequences are WSHSY and SAAADI. Each donor was a Caucasian adult residing in Nashville, Tennessee. Study-wide results and caveats: Against clonotypes common to all four donors, non-shared ones had lower generation probabilities. Sampling was confined to blood; repertoires within tissues likely differ.

The chain uses TRBV10-2 and TRBJ2-1, with a possible D match to TRBD2 (6 bases). Sequencing used naive CD4+ T cells sorted from blood. Subset specified: CD45RA+ positively selected. This TCR came from a man under 40 in good health. In DNA, the CDR3 is TGCGCCAGCAGTGACGGGAATAGCGGCTACAATGAGCAGTTCTTC. It translates to CASSDGNSGYNEQFF.